This T cell receptor (beta chain) was captured in a study of T cells in women clearing cervical HPV infection. Across the whole study: Only a few women had HLA typing results available.

Of note for this clone: Antigen unknown. The read terminates 3 residues ahead of where the CDR3 ends, so the germline J gene completes it.

The study's findings and limits: CIN3+ cases had significantly higher TCR repertoire richness than controls, but evenness did not differ.

MY09/MY11 PCR detected cervical HPV DNA; dot-blot assigned genotypes. The CDR3 loop spans 13 amino acids. Looked up from germline, CDR1 is LNHNV and CDR2 is YYDKDF (reference sequence). The V end lost 0 bases, the J end lost 6 bases, and 9 bases lay between the germline ends. Repertoires were generated with immunoSEQ multiplex PCR, while TCRdb's copy carries only in-frame clones and drops some. The sample totals roughly 28,000 clones. This receptor was identified in a woman between 18 and 70 years old with a cervical HPV16 infection that either progressed to CIN3+ or cleared (not recorded which). The V gene is TRBV15, the J gene TRBJ2-7; D is possibly TRBD1 (5 bases). The specimen was blood buffy coat. CDR3 DNA, as far as it was read: TGTGCCACCAGCAGAGATCAAGGGGTCGAG. Translated: CATSRDQGVE. From start to end, the CDR3 is CATSRDQGVEQYF.